The clone carrying this T cell receptor beta chain was observed a handful of times. This sample was taken from a study of blood T cell repertoires in COVID-19. The wider study: Both acute and convalescent COVID-19 samples were obtained from the United States, Italy and Spain. PBMCs, B-cell-depleted T cells, or T cells were the source of the cDNA or gDNA that made up the material.

Original processing notes: How many nucleated cells were present was estimated from reference gene primer amplification. Profiled with immunoSEQ multiplex PCR; TCRdb holds only in-frame clones, not every one. The V and J calls and clone size are taken from that table; D and trimming were inferred from the DNA. Of 150,000 to 190,000 clones in the sample, around 74% were seen once. CDR1 and CDR2 (germline): LNHNV, YYDKDF (reference sequence). This CDR3 has 13 residues. V shed 2 bases and J shed 3 bases, with 7 bases lying between them. The receptor was isolated from a woman older than 75 with acute or convalescent COVID-19. Sequencing used peripheral blood. The chain joins TRBV15 to TRBJ1-1; D is ambiguous. This chain's CDR3 is CATSRIRDTEAFF. The CDR3 region has the DNA TGTGCCACCAGCAGAATCCGGGACACTGAAGCTTTCTTT.